Listed below are T cell receptor beta chains from one sample, sequenced in a study of technical replicates of blood from a few donors. TCRdb keeps only in-frame clones here, not all; method: immunoSEQ multiplex PCR. Of about 75,000 clones listed, approximately 97% were seen once; the top ten hold about 0.29%. The specimen sequenced was T cells isolated from PBMCs. The receptors come from a human donor in good health. The CDR3 runs from the conserved cysteine through the conserved F or W. The D gene is left open where the match is weak. Some rows have no size entry. The others give once, few or many, or a class for an expanded clone.

TRBV5-6,TRBJ2-5,NA,NA,TGTGCCAGCAGCTTCTTGTCAACTCTTATGAGGGAGACCCAGTACTTC,CASSFLSTLMRETQYF
TRBV28,TRBJ2-1,NA,NA,TGTGCCAGCAGGGGATACAGCTACCGGGGCTACAATGAGCAGTTCTTC,CASRGYSYRGYNEQFF
TRBV6-5,TRBJ1-1,NA,NA,TGTGCCAGCAGTTACTCGGTTCCGGGGTTGGACACTGAAGCTTTCTTT,CASSYSVPGLDTEAFF
TRBV6-1,TRBJ1-1,NA,NA,TGTGCCAGCACGGGCACTGAAGCTTTCTTT,CASTGTEAFF
TRBV27,TRBJ2-3,NA,NA,TGTGCCAGCAGTTCCCTAGGGGGCACAGATACGCAGTATTTT,CASSSLGGTDTQYF
TRBV27,TRBJ1-1,NA,TRBD1,TGTGCCAGCAGTTTGCGGGCAGGGGGGTACACTGAAGCTTTCTTT,CASSLRAGGYTEAFF
TRBV11-2,TRBJ1-2,NA,NA,TGTGCCAGCAGCAAGAGTACCGACTATGGCTACACCTTC,CASSKSTDYGYTF
TRBV11-3,TRBJ1-5,NA,TRBD1,TGTGCCAGCAGCACGGACAGGTCTAACGATCAGCCCCAGCATTTT,CASSTDRSNDQPQHF
TRBV18,TRBJ1-1,NA,NA,TGTGCCAGCTCACCGTCGGGGGTCACTGAAGCTTTCTTT,CASSPSGVTEAFF
TRBV29-1,TRBJ2-1,NA,TRBD2,TGCAGCGCTCTCATAGCGGGAGGGTACAATGAGCAGTTCTTC,CSALIAGGYNEQFF
TRBV6-1,TRBJ2-7,NA,NA,TGTGCCAGCTTGGGAGGAGCCACCTACGAGCAGTACTTC,CASLGGATYEQYF
TRBV7-8,TRBJ2-7,once,NA,TGTGCCAGCAGCTTAGGGAGGGTTCCCCTCGAGCAGTACTTC,CASSLGRVPLEQYF
TRBV30,TRBJ2-3,once,TRBD2,TGTGCCTGGGGGTCATTGGGGGGGGGAGCAGATACGCAGTATTTT,CAWGSLGGGADTQYF
TRBV7-3,TRBJ2-7,NA,TRBD1,TGTGCCAGCAGCGTGACAGGGATATACTACGAGCAGTACTTC,CASSVTGIYYEQYF
TRBV7-8,TRBJ2-3,NA,NA,TGTGCCAGCAGCTTAGGTCGGGCGGGATGGCGGGATACGCAGTATTTT,CASSLGRAGWRDTQYF
TRBV4-2,TRBJ2-1,NA,NA,TGTGCCAGCAGCCAAGGACTGAACAATGAGCAGTTCTTC,CASSQGLNNEQFF
TRBV4-1,TRBJ1-1,NA,TRBD1,TGCGCCAGCGCAGACAGGGCGGCCACTGAAGCTTTCTTT,CASADRAATEAFF
TRBV5-4,TRBJ2-7,NA,NA,TGTGCCAGCAGCTTTATCGCATTTCGGGACGAGCAGTACTTC,CASSFIAFRDEQYF
TRBV7-9,TRBJ2-7,NA,TRBD1,TGTGCCAGCAGCTCACTACGGAAGACAGGGTACGAGCAGTACTTC,CASSSLRKTGYEQYF
TRBV4-1,TRBJ2-1,NA,NA,TGCGCCAGCAGCCAAGACCTAGGAGGTCTCCGAGGCTCCTACAATGAGCAGTTCTTC,CASSQDLGGLRGSYNEQFF
TRBV6-6,TRBJ1-2,NA,NA,TGTGCCAGCAGTTACGAGAACAGGGACCGCTACACCTTC,CASSYENRDRYTF
TRBV2,TRBJ2-5,NA,NA,TGTGCCAGCAGTGGGACAAAAGAGACCCAGTACTTC,CASSGTKETQYF
TRBV21-1,TRBJ2-3,NA,NA,TGTGCCAGCAGCAGGGGACTAGCGGGAGGAACAGATACGCAGTATTTT,CASSRGLAGGTDTQYF
TRBV7-9,TRBJ1-2,once,TRBD1,TGTGCCAGCAGCTTCGGACAGGAAAATGGCTACACCTTC,CASSFGQENGYTF
TRBV7-9,TRBJ1-2,once,NA,TGTGCCAGCAGCTCCCTGACAGAAAACTATGGCTACACCTTC,CASSSLTENYGYTF
TRBV6-6,TRBJ1-4,NA,NA,TGTGCCAGCACCGACCGGGGGGGAGAAGGGAAACTGTTTTTT,CASTDRGGEGKLFF
TRBV27,TRBJ1-5,NA,NA,TGTGCCAGCAGTCCCATCAATCAGCCCCAGCATTTT,CASSPINQPQHF